A selection of T cell receptor beta chains follows, all from one sample in a study of technical replicates of blood from four donors. Measured with immunoSEQ multiplex PCR; TCRdb has only the in-frame clones, and not every one. Of 100,000 or so clones in the sample, roughly 96% were seen once. Sequencing input: T cells isolated from PBMCs. These TCRs come from a human donor in good health. CDR3s include the opening cysteine and the closing phenylalanine or tryptophan. The D gene is left open where the match is weak. Clone size is given for some rows only: seen once, a few or many times, or a class if the clone is expanded.

V	J	size	D	DNA	CDR3
TRBV12-5	TRBJ2-5	.	.	TGTGCTAGTGGCCACCCGGGACATTGGGAGACCCAGTACTTC	CASGHPGHWETQYF
TRBV6-5	TRBJ2-2	.	TRBD2	TGTGCCAGCAGTTATTTTAGCGGGATGGCCGGGGAGCTGTTTTTT	CASSYFSGMAGELFF
TRBV11-2	TRBJ2-5	.	.	TGTGCCAGCAGCTTCTCGAGGACCCAGTACTTC	CASSFSRTQYF
TRBV9	TRBJ1-1	.	.	TGTGCCAGCAGCCCGGGGGTCACTGAAGCTTTCTTT	CASSPGVTEAFF
TRBV20-1	TRBJ2-1	.	.	TGCAGTGCCCGCGGTCCCGGCGAGCAGTTCTTC	CSARGPGEQFF
TRBV7-8	TRBJ2-7	.	.	TGTGCCAGCAGTAGATCCTACGAGCAGTACTTC	CASSRSYEQYF
TRBV2	TRBJ1-2	.	TRBD1	TGTGCCAGCAGTGTCGCAAGGACAGGGGTACGCTATGGCTACACCTTC	CASSVARTGVRYGYTF
TRBV30	TRBJ1-1	.	.	TGTGCCTGGAGTGCCTACCTGACAGGACCCCTGAACATTGAAGCTTTCTTT	CAWSAYLTGPLNIEAFF
TRBV10-2	TRBJ2-7	once	.	TGCGCCAGCAGTGAGGTGGGACTTGCGTACGAGCAGTACTTC	CASSEVGLAYEQYF
TRBV30	TRBJ2-5	.	.	TGTGCCTGGAGTCTTCCACAGGGTCTGCGAGAGACCCAGTACTTC	CAWSLPQGLRETQYF
TRBV28	TRBJ1-2	once	TRBD1	TGTGCCAGCAGAACTCTAGGGACAGGCTTTTATGGCTACACCTTC	CASRTLGTGFYGYTF
TRBV6-6	TRBJ1-2	.	TRBD1	TGTGCCACAGGGGGCGATGGCTACACCTTC	CATGGDGYTF
TRBV29-1	TRBJ2-1	.	TRBD1	TGCAGCGTTGAAGGCCGGGACAGGGATATCAATGAGCAGTTCTTC	CSVEGRDRDINEQFF
TRBV30	TRBJ2-7	.	TRBD2	TGTGCCTGGAGCTCCGGGGGGGTATCATCGGGACCGCGCTACGAGCAGTACTTC	CAWSSGGVSSGPRYEQYF
TRBV10-3	TRBJ1-4	.	TRBD1	TGTGCCACTTCGGACAGGGTTTCCGAAAAACTGTTTTTT	CATSDRVSEKLFF
TRBV2	TRBJ1-5	.	.	TGTGCCAGCACGTGGCAGGGGATCAATCAGCCCCAGCATTTT	CASTWQGINQPQHF